This T cell receptor (beta chain) was identified during a study of cytomegalovirus exposure and HLA in healthy donors. PCR primers comprised 60 Vbeta and 13 Jbeta primers. This table comes from immunoSEQ multiplex PCR, and its TCRdb copy is limited to in-frame clones, with some not included. The sample shows 190,000 or so clones, 80% of them seen only once. Germline V gene sequence: CDR1 SGDLS, CDR2 YYNGEE. This CDR3 has 14 amino acids. V was clipped by 6 bases and J by 4 bases, with 16 bases between them. This TCR came from a boy aged 5 to 17 in good health and CMV-seronegative. Sequencing input: PBMCs. The rearrangement links TRBV9 to TRBJ2-5; tentative D call: TRBD2 (7 bases). The CDR3 DNA sequence: TGTGCCAGCAACCCGGGGGGCGGCGGAGAGACCCAGTACTTC. It translates to CASNPGGGGETQYF.